This TCR beta chain appears in the sequencing data of a study of T cells in Graves' hyperthyroidism and ophthalmopathy. Whole-study context: Peripheral blood collection took place at initial diagnosis, before any treatment.

Amplified regions were TCR beta CDR3 sequences from RNA transcripts. The primer set for the first-round RT-PCR of the TCR CDR3 was HTBI. MiXCR, run by TCRdb on the multiplex PCR reads, gives a single entry per CDR3 protein. The sample lists hundreds of thousands of distinct CDR3 sequences; approximately 36% were seen once. This clonotype was recorded many times. No progression to ophthalmopathy during 18 months of follow-up defined stable disease. The CDR3 runs 13 residues. CDR1 SQVTM and CDR2 ANQGSEA come from the germline V gene. V shed 3 bases and J 6 bases; nucleotides not matched to a gene: 0. This TCR was sampled from a middle-aged woman with Graves' hyperthyroidism. Input material: blood. The V and J genes are TRBV29-1 and TRBJ2-2, with 11 bases matching TRBD2. The CDR3 sequence is CSVEGLAAGELFF. Written as DNA, the CDR3 is TGCAGCGTTGAGGGACTAGCGGCCGGGGAGCTGTTTTTT.